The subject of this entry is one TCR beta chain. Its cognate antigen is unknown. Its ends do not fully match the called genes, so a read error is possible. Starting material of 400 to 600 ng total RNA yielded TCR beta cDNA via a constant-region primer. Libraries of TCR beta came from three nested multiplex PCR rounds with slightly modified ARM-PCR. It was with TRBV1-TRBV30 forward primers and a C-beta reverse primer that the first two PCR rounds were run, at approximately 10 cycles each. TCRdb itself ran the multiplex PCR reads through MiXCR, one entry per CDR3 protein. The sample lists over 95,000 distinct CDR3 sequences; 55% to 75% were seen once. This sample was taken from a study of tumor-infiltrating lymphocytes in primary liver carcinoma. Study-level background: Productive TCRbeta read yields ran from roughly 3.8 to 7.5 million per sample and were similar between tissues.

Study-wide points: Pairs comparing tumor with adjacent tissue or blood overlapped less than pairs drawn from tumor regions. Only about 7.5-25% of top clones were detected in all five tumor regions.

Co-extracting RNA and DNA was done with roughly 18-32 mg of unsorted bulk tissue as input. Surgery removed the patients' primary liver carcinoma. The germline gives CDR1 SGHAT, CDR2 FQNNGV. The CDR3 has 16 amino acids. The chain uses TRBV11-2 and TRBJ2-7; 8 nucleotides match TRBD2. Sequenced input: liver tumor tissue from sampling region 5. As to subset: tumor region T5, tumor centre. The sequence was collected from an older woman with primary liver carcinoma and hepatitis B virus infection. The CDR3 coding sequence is TGTGCTAGCAGCTACGGCGGGAGGACCTCGGGAAGCGGGCAGTGCTTC. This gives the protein CASSYGGRTSGSGQCF.